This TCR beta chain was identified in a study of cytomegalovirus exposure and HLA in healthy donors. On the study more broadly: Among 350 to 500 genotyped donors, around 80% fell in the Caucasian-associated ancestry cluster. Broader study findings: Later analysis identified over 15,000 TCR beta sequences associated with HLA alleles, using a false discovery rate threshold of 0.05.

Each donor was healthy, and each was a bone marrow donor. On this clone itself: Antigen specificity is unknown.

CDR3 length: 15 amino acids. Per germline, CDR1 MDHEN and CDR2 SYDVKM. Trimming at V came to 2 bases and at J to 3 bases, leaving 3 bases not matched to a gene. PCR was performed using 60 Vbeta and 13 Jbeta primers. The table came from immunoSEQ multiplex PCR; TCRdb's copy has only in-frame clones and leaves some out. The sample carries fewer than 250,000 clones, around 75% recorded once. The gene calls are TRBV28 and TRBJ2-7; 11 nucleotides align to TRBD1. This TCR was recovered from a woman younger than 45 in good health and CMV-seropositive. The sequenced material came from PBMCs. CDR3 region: CASSLLGTGGYEQYF. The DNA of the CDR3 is TGTGCCAGCAGTTTACTCGGGACAGGGGGCTACGAGCAGTACTTC. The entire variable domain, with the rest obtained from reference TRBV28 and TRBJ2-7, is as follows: DVKVTQSSRYLVKRTGEKVFLECVQDMDHENMFWYRQDPGLGLRLIYFSYDVKMKEKGDIPEGYSVSREKKERFSLILESASTNQTSMYLCASSLLGTGGYEQYFGPGTRLTVT.